This TCR beta chain was documented in a study of cytomegalovirus exposure and HLA in healthy donors. Turning to this clone: What it binds is not known.

General study findings and limits: Cytomegalovirus association was listed for 164 TCR beta chains. The presence/absence work took it that sequencing depth was about the same across donors. Highly shared sequence variants in one cluster were likely a sequencing artifact.

This PCR relied on a set of 60 Vbeta primers and 13 Jbeta primers. Clones were sequenced by immunoSEQ multiplex PCR, and TCRdb holds only the in-frame ones, with some missing. The repertoire holds about 71,000 clones, with approximately 67% as singletons. CDR3 length: 14 amino acids. Germline CDR1 reads SGHNT; CDR2 reads YYREEE (reference sequence). The ends lost 3 bases at V and 4 bases at J; junction bases unmatched: 3. This clonotype was obtained from a man aged 35 to 55 in good health and CMV-seropositive. V is TRBV5-4 and J is TRBJ2-5; 10 nucleotides match TRBD1. The sequencing input was PBMCs. DNA of the CDR3: TGTGCCAGCAGCTGGGGGGACAGGGGAGAGACCCAGTACTTC. Residues: CASSWGDRGETQYF.